The source of this TCR beta chain is a study of T cell repertoires in cytomegalovirus infection. The overall study: An indication of both CMV infection and matching HLA type came from public TCR beta signatures. Study results and caveats: Across the ex vivo response, the dominant clonotypes were HLA-C-restricted CMV-specific TCR beta clonotypes.

On this clonotype: Its antigen is not known.

TCRdb used MiXCR to reprocess the reads, holding one entry per CDR3 protein. This sample has about 530,000 distinct CDR3 sequences, with around a quarter found just once. The CDR3 is made up of 14 amino acids. The germline V gene encodes CDR1 SEHNR and CDR2 FQNEAQ (reference sequence). The ends were cut back, 3 bases at V and 1 base at J, with 9 bases in the middle. V usage is TRBV7-9 and J usage is TRBJ2-5; possibly TRBD1 for D (5 bases). Sequencing was performed on PBMCs. The clonotype comes from a human donor in good health (CMV status not recorded). Some clones in this sample may be carry-over from other donors' samples. This chain's CDR3 is CASSFGQAQETQYF. Written as DNA, the CDR3 is TGTGCCAGCAGCTTTGGACAAGCCCAAGAGACCCAGTACTTC.